This TCR beta chain was identified in a study of T cells in Graves' hyperthyroidism and ophthalmopathy. Each diagnosis was grounded in clinical symptoms, serum thyroxine and TRAb, thyroid ultrasound, and orbital computed tomography. RNA transcripts provided the source from which TCR beta CDR3 regions were amplified. TCR CDR3 underwent first-round RT-PCR with the HTBI primer set. From the multiplex PCR reads, TCRdb called clonotypes with MiXCR, one entry per CDR3 protein. The table includes roughly 550,000 distinct CDR3 sequences, about 16% detected once. This clonotype appeared a few times. The CDR3 has 13 amino acids. V shed 9 bases and J shed 0 bases, with 12 bases lying between them. The germline gives CDR1 LNHDA, CDR2 SQIVND (reference sequence).

The sequenced sample was blood. V usage is TRBV19 and J usage is TRBJ2-7, with a tentative D call TRBD2 (6 bases). The TCR was taken from a woman between 25 and 40 years old with Graves' ophthalmopathy. Here the CDR3 reads CASGDSRSYEQYF. CDR3 in DNA: TGTGCCAGCGGGGACTCCCGCTCCTACGAGCAGTACTTC.